The present TCR beta chain was sequenced within a study of post-analysis software for immune sequencing data. Study observations and caveats: Significantly decreased normalized Chao1 diversity was recorded for multiple sclerosis patients relative to controls. When the samples were clustered directly with F measure, those that had been prepared in the same batch showed strong co-clustering. Five TRBV segments, including TRBV5-6, TRBV5-1 and TRBV20-1, were more frequent in patients than controls.

Prepared TCR beta cDNA libraries contained unique molecular identifiers. It was from about 0.98 to 11 million T cells that about half a million cDNA molecules came. TCRdb called the PCR reads again in MiXCR, with one record for every CDR3 protein. Of fewer than 900,000 distinct CDR3 sequences in the sample, about 43% are singletons; the top ten hold approximately 5%. In its sample, this clonotype was seen a few times. Its antigen is still unknown. Trimming shortened V by 6 bases and J by 5 bases, and 22 bases separated the two germline ends. The CDR3 sequence is 15 residues long. The germline V gene has CDR1 DFQATT and CDR2 SNEGSKA (reference sequence).

The sequencing input was blood. The origin of this receptor is a girl aged 5 to 17 with multiple sclerosis. The V gene is TRBV20-1, the J gene TRBJ2-5, with D hard to call. The CDR3 loop reads CSASPQVGQLETQYF. The CDR3 DNA sequence: TGCAGTGCGTCGCCTCAAGTAGGGCAGTTGGAGACCCAGTACTTC.